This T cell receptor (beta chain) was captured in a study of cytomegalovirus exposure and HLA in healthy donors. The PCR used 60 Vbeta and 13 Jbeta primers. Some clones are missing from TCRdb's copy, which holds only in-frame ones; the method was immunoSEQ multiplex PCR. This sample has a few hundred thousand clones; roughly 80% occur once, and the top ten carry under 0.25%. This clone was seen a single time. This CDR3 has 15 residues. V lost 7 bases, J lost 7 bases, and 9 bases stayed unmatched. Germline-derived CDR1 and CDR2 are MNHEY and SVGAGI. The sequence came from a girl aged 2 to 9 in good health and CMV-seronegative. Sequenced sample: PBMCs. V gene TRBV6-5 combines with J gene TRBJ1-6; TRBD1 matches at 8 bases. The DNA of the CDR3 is TGTGCCAGCACGGACAGGGTCCTTGCGAATTCACCCCTCCACTTT. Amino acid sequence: CASTDRVLANSPLHF.